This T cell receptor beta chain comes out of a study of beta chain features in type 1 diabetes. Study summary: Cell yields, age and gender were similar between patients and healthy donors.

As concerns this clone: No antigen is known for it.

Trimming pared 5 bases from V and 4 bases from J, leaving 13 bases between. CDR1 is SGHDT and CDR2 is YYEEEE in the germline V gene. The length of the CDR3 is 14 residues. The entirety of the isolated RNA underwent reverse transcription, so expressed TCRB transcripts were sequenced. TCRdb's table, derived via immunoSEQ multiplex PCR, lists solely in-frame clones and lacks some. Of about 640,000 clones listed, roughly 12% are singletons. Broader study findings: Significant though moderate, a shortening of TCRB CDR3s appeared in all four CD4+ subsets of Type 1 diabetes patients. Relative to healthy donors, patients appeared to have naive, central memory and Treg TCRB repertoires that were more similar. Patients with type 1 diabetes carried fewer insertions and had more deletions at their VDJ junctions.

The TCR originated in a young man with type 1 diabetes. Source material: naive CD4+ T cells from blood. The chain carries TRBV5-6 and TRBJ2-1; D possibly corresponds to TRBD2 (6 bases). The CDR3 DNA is TGTGCCAGCAGTCTTAACGGGGGATACAATGAGCAGTTCTTC. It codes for CASSLNGGYNEQFF.